These T cell receptor beta chains were read from a single sample in a study of T cells and Merkel cell carcinoma outcomes. The protocol was immunoSEQ multiplex PCR, while the TCRdb copy is restricted to in-frame clones and leaves out a portion. Here the sample spans 9,000 to 10,000 clones, around 84% being singletons. The sample was tumor tissue from Merkel cell carcinoma. Receptors were obtained from a human donor with Merkel cell carcinoma. The CDR3 runs from the conserved cysteine through the conserved F or W. A D gene is named only where the DNA matches it firmly.

TRBJ1-6,TRBV6-5,TRBD1,CASSRMTGSGSPLHF
TRBJ1-5,TRBV5-1,TRBD1,CASSLDRGRNQPQHF
TRBJ1-2,TRBV11-2,.,CASSLNYTGGGYTF
TRBJ2-7,TRBV5-1,TRBD1,CASSLAGTGFYEQYF
TRBJ2-7,TRBV11-2,TRBD1,CASSSPGTGSSYEQYF
TRBJ2-5,TRBV5-4,.,CASSLTSGEETQYF
TRBJ1-2,TRBV2,TRBD1,CASSARDSFNYGYTF
TRBJ2-7,TRBV4-2,.,CVSSQEARGYYEQYF
TRBJ2-3,TRBV28,TRBD2,CASSFAGLAGETDTQYF
TRBJ1-5,TRBV12-5,.,CASGLVPPGNQPQHF
TRBJ2-5,TRBV7-7,TRBD2,CASSMKIMTGTSGGSSETQYF
TRBJ2-7,TRBV7-2,.,CASSLVQGPYEQYF
TRBJ2-5,TRBV11-2,TRBD1,CANSFYTGVTIQETQYF
TRBJ1-1,TRBV20-1,.,CSLTENTEAFF
TRBJ2-5,TRBV18,TRBD1,CASRDIRDREETQYF
TRBJ2-7,TRBV2,.,CASSEQYEQYF
TRBJ2-4,TRBV28,.,CASSPRGQNIQYF
TRBJ2-1,TRBV5-4,TRBD2,CASSLAMRGGNEQFF
TRBJ2-3,TRBV5-1,TRBD1,CASSFLPPRGTSTDTQYF
TRBJ1-2,TRBV5-1,TRBD1,CASSLGQGTYGYTF
TRBJ2-7,TRBV5-8,.,CASSLRSGSSYEQYF
TRBJ1-1,TRBV2,.,CASRVGPTEAFF
TRBJ1-4,TRBV29-1,.,CSATTGSSDEKLFF
TRBJ1-1,TRBV5-4,.,CASTLGQNTEAFF
TRBJ2-7,TRBV6-1,.,CASKRHGTSSYEQYF
TRBJ2-1,TRBV18,.,CASSPPGDNEQFF
TRBJ2-2,TRBV11-3,.,CASSPGPSNTGELFF
TRBJ2-5,TRBV9,TRBD1,CASSVAGTGGGETQYF
TRBJ2-7,TRBV5-6,.,CASSWGDPYEQYF
TRBJ2-2,TRBV27,.,CASSRRAADTGELFF
TRBJ1-2,TRBV28,TRBD1,CATRSGGTGDYGYTF
TRBJ1-1,TRBV19,.,CASLGYGHTEAFF
TRBJ2-3,TRBV6-6,TRBD1,CASSPGGRTDTQYF
TRBJ2-7,TRBV5-6,.,CASSPLGTGGKYEQYF
TRBJ1-2,TRBV10-2,.,CASREDSLYGYTF
TRBJ2-7,TRBV5-1,.,CASSFTYEQYF
TRBJ1-4,TRBV13,.,CASSRRDGNEKLFF